The sequence of this TCR beta chain was determined in a study of T cell responses to AZD1222 COVID-19 vaccine. The trim removed 0 bases at V and 5 bases at J, leaving 6 bases unmatched. The length of the CDR3 is 16 residues. Per the germline V gene, CDR1 is SGDLS and CDR2 is YYNGEE. Overall study findings and caveats: Sampled repertoires all dated from after the peak T cell response. Across the whole spike, CD4 TCRs peaked at regions 160-218 and 743-854. Vaccination with two AZD1222 doses was followed by a rise in Spike-specific TCR breadth and depth.

Libraries were prepared by immunoSEQ multiplex PCR; TCRdb keeps only in-frame clonotypes and omits some of them. The profile covers about 160,000 clones, with about 90% appearing a single time and less than 2.5% taken by the ten largest. Turning to this clone: What it binds is unknown.

Sequenced material: peripheral blood, taken on day 0 of AZD1222 vaccination. J is TRBJ2-7 and V is TRBV9; 12 bases align to TRBD1. The source of this sequence is an adult in good health. The CDR3 here is CASSVVGTGGLHEQYF. For the CDR3, the DNA is TGTGCCAGCAGCGTAGTTGGGACAGGGGGCCTCCACGAGCAGTACTTC.